These 7 T cell receptor beta chains were all obtained from the same sample, sequenced in a study of blood T cell repertoires in COVID-19. Libraries were prepared by immunoSEQ multiplex PCR; TCRdb keeps only in-frame clonotypes and omits some of them. The sample includes around 160,000 clones, roughly nine tenths of them seen just once. Input material: PBMCs or T cells enriched from blood (not recorded which). Source of these receptors: a woman between 40 and 50 years old who had been exposed to COVID-19.

This chain links TRBV25-1 with TRBJ2-5, with D tentatively TRBD1 (5 bases). This CDR3 has 14 residues. Trimming stripped 7 bases from V and 1 base from J, with 13 bases between. The germline V gene has CDR1 MGHDK and CDR2 SYGVNS. CDR3 residues: CASTHPRVQETQYF. CDR3 DNA sequence: TGTGCCAGCACCCACCCCAGGGTCCAAGAGACCCAGTACTTC. The whole variable domain, filled in from reference TRBV25-1 and TRBJ2-5, reads EADIYQTPRYLVIGTGKKITLECSQTMGHDKMYWYQQDPGMELHLIHYSYGVNSTEKGDLSSESTVSRIRTEHFPLTLESARPSHTSQYLCASTHPRVQETQYFGPGTRLLVL.

This clone was counted between two and nine times. This chain uses TRBV6-5 with TRBJ1-3; D may be TRBD1 (5 bases). Germline CDR1 reads MNHEY; CDR2 reads SVGAGI. The V end lost 0 bases, the J end lost 5 bases, and 14 bases lay between the germline ends. This CDR3 is built from 16 residues. Here the CDR3 DNA reads TGTGCCAGCAGTTACTCCGTCGGCAGGGCGAGAAACACCATATATTTT. This sequence encodes CASSYSVGRARNTIYF.

V gene TRBV5-1 combines with J gene TRBJ2-2; possibly TRBD1 for D (5 bases). Germline lookup yields CDR1 SGHRS and CDR2 YFSETQ. Trimming cost V 1 base and J 6 bases, with 16 bases left between them. The CDR3 length is 16 residues. CDR3 coding DNA: TGCGCCAGCAGCTTGACGGCACAGGAAAATTCCGGGGAGCTGTTTTTT. This codes for CASSLTAQENSGELFF. The whole variable domain, remainder taken from reference TRBV5-1 and TRBJ2-2, is KAGVTQTPRYLIKTRGQQVTLSCSPISGHRSVSWYQQTPGQGLQFLFEYFSETQRNKGNFPGRFSGRQFSNSRSEMNVSTLELGDSALYLCASSLTAQENSGELFFGEGSRLTVL.

The chain joins TRBV25-1 to TRBJ2-6; 7 bases match TRBD1. The length of the CDR3 is 15 residues. The V gene end was trimmed by 4 bases and the J gene end by 4 bases; junction bases not matched to a gene: 4. In germline, CDR1 is MGHDK, CDR2 SYGVNS. The CDR3 reads CASSVQGFGANVLTF. The CDR3 nucleotides are TGTGCCAGCAGTGTACAGGGGTTCGGGGCCAACGTCCTGACTTTC.

The chain couples TRBV6-4 to TRBJ2-5; no definite D call. V was trimmed by 2 bases and J by 3 bases, leaving 10 bases between them. The CDR3 totals 14 residues. Per germline, CDR1 MRHNA and CDR2 SNTAGT. The CDR3 nucleotides are TGTGCCAGCAGTGACGAGGTAGGCAAAGAGACCCAGTACTTC. As protein: CASSDEVGKETQYF.

The J gene is TRBJ2-6, the V gene TRBV18; TRBD1 agrees at 8 bases. Trimming took 3 bases from V and 2 from J; bases not matched to a gene: 3. CDR3 size: 16 residues. Germline V gene sequence: CDR1 KGHSH, CDR2 LQKENI. The CDR3 nucleotides are TGTGCCAGCTCACCGAGACAGGGGCCTGGGGCCAACGTCCTGACTTTC. It codes for CASSPRQGPGANVLTF.

This clone was found a few times. V gene TRBV6-5 combines with J gene TRBJ1-1; D unclear. The CDR3 is made up of 11 amino acids. V gave up 2 bases and J gave up 12 bases, with 10 bases separating them. Germline assignment: CDR1 MNHEY and CDR2 SVGAGI. Written as DNA, the CDR3 is TGTGCCAGCAGTTACCGCGCGGAAACTTTCTTT. Its protein product is CASSYRAETFF.